The 29 T cell receptor beta chains below were found in one sample sequenced in a study of T cells expressing NK-cell markers. TCRdb reprocessed the 5' RACE reads and stores each CDR3 protein as one record, lacking DNA. This repertoire comprises approximately 420,000 distinct CDR3 sequences; its ten largest clones make up roughly a tenth. Sequenced material: blood T cells: a sorted CD56 or NKG2C T cell subset, CD4+ or CD8+ T cells, or bulk PBMC T cells (not recorded which). Every receptor here comes from a woman in her fifties or sixties in good health.

V and J are TRBV3-1 and TRBJ2-7; TCRdb's D gene call, TRBD1, goes unchecked for lack of DNA. CDR1 is LGHDT and CDR2 is YNNKEL in the germline V gene (reference sequence). CDR3 length: 14 residues. This chain's CDR3 is CASSAGRGFYEQYF.

The V and J genes are TRBV7-2 and TRBJ2-1; the D gene TCRdb calls, TRBD2, cannot be checked with no DNA. The CDR3 totals 15 residues. From germline, CDR1 is SGHTA and CDR2 FQGNSA. CDR3 sequence: CASSLAGLAINEQFF.

This chain connects TRBV14 to TRBJ2-1; with no DNA, the TCRdb D assignment of TRBD1 cannot be verified. Per the germline V gene, CDR1 is SGHDN and CDR2 is FVKESK. This CDR3 has 16 amino acids. The CDR3 here is CASSPPGRLGYNEQFF. Drawing the rest from reference TRBV14 and TRBJ2-1, the complete variable domain is EAGVTQFPSHSVIEKGQTVTLRCDPISGHDNLYWYRRVMGKEIKFLLHFVKESKQDESGMPNNRFLAERTGGTYSTLKVQPAELEDSGVYFCASSPPGRLGYNEQFFGPGTRLTVL.

This chain joins TRBV6-5 and TRBJ2-3; TCRdb names TRBD2, which stays unverified in the absence of DNA. Germline CDR1 is MNHEY and CDR2 is SVGAGI. The CDR3 is made up of 16 amino acids. The CDR3 loop reads CASSPPTSGLGDTQYF.

This chain joins TRBV7-6 and TRBJ2-1; as DNA is missing, the TRBD2 call by TCRdb cannot be tested. CDR1 and CDR2 (germline): SGHVS, FNYEAQ. The CDR3 loop spans 15 amino acids. The CDR3 sequence is CASSQGTSGSYEQFF. Full variable domain (outside the CDR3, taken from reference TRBV7-6 and TRBJ2-1): GAGVSQSPRYKVTKRGQDVALRCDPISGHVSLYWYRQALGQGPEFLTYFNYEAQQDKSGLPNDRFSAERPEGSISTLTIQRTEQRDSAMYRCASSQGTSGSYEQFFGPGTRLTVL.

V is TRBV4-1 and J is TRBJ2-1; TCRdb names TRBD2, which stays unverified in the absence of DNA. CDR3 length: 16 amino acids. Germline V gene data show CDR1 as MGHRA and CDR2 as YSYEKL. The chain's CDR3 is CASSQETAGDLIEQFF.

This chain connects TRBV5-1 to TRBJ1-2; with no DNA, the TCRdb D assignment of TRBD1 cannot be verified. Germline V gene lookup returns CDR1 SGHRS and CDR2 YFSETQ. CDR3 length: 15 amino acids. The CDR3 sequence is CASSPGPPPNYGYTF.

The chain has TRBV5-1 and TRBJ1-5. Germline V gene data show CDR1 as SGHRS and CDR2 as YFSETQ. CDR3 length equals 13 residues. This chain's CDR3 is CASSPGGVEPQHF.

The V call is TRBV24-1, the J call TRBJ2-6; the TCRdb D gene call, TRBD1, has no DNA to confirm it. In germline, CDR1 is KGHDR, CDR2 SFDVKD. The CDR3 spans 21 residues. The chain's CDR3 is CATSDLPGQGCLFSGANVLTF.

V and J are TRBV11-2 and TRBJ2-1; TCRdb returns TRBD2, unconfirmable since there is no DNA. Per the germline V gene, CDR1 is SGHAT and CDR2 is FQNNGV. The CDR3 totals 14 residues. This CDR3 reads CASSFWRDSHEQFF.

The gene calls are TRBV5-1 and TRBJ2-7; absent DNA, TCRdb's TRBD2 call cannot be checked. Germline CDR1 and CDR2: SGHRS and YFSETQ. The CDR3 runs to 18 residues. Here the CDR3 reads CASSLDPGASGRAYEQYF.

This chain joins TRBV7-9 and TRBJ2-1; no DNA is available, so the TRBD2 call from TCRdb remains unchecked. The CDR3 length is 15 residues. CDR1 and CDR2 (germline): SEHNR, FQNEAQ (reference sequence). The CDR3 reads CASTSRLAGSNEQFF.

V is TRBV5-1 and J is TRBJ2-1; the TRBD2 assignment by TCRdb is unverifiable without DNA. The CDR3 consists of 18 residues. The germline V gene encodes CDR1 SGHRS and CDR2 YFSETQ. CDR3 loop: CASSLGLAGHFLGDEQFF. Full variable domain (missing parts from reference TRBV5-1 and TRBJ2-1): KAGVTQTPRYLIKTRGQQVTLSCSPISGHRSVSWYQQTPGQGLQFLFEYFSETQRNKGNFPGRFSGRQFSNSRSEMNVSTLELGDSALYLCASSLGLAGHFLGDEQFFGPGTRLTVL.

V is TRBV7-9 and J is TRBJ2-1; TCRdb's assignment of TRBD1 cannot be checked, as there is no DNA. There are 17 residues in the CDR3. CDR1 is SEHNR and CDR2 is FQNEAQ in the germline V gene (reference sequence). CDR3 sequence reads: CASSPTGTPSAYNEQFF.

The gene calls are TRBV5-1 and TRBJ2-7; the D gene TCRdb calls, TRBD2, cannot be checked with no DNA. Germline CDR1 and CDR2: SGHRS and YFSETQ. The CDR3 consists of 14 residues. This CDR3 reads CASSLDSLGSEQYF. Drawing the rest from reference TRBV5-1 and TRBJ2-7, the complete variable domain is KAGVTQTPRYLIKTRGQQVTLSCSPISGHRSVSWYQQTPGQGLQFLFEYFSETQRNKGNFPGRFSGRQFSNSRSEMNVSTLELGDSALYLCASSLDSLGSEQYFGPGTRLTVT.

This rearrangement joins TRBV7-6 to TRBJ2-1; with no DNA, the TCRdb D assignment of TRBD2 cannot be verified. The CDR3 totals 15 residues. Looked up from germline, CDR1 is SGHVS and CDR2 is FNYEAQ. This CDR3 reads CASSLLASYLNEQFF.

This rearrangement joins TRBV12-3 or TRBV12-4 to TRBJ2-1; the D gene TCRdb calls, TRBD2, cannot be checked with no DNA. The CDR3 extends over 13 amino acids. The CDR3 spells CASSPRLVAEQFF.

J is TRBJ1-5 and V is TRBV4-1; TCRdb's D call of TRBD1 is untestable without DNA. This CDR3 is 14 amino acids long. The germline gives CDR1 MGHRA, CDR2 YSYEKL. CDR3 in amino acids: CASSPLRGNQPQHF.

The chain has TRBV10-3 and TRBJ2-5; the D gene TCRdb calls, TRBD1, cannot be checked with no DNA. The CDR3 is made up of 12 amino acids. Germline values: CDR1 ENHRY, CDR2 SYGVKD. Here the CDR3 reads CAISPGKETQYF.

The chain joins TRBV4-1 to TRBJ2-7. The CDR3 has 12 amino acids. CDR1 MGHRA and CDR2 YSYEKL come from the germline V gene. CDR3 region: CASSQVMGEQYF.

The rearrangement joins TRBV20-1 to TRBJ2-3; there is no DNA to check the TCRdb D call of TRBD1. This CDR3 region has 14 residues. Germline CDR1 is DFQATT and CDR2 is SNEGSKA (reference sequence). CDR3 in amino acids: CSAPNPLLADTQYF.

V and J are TRBV7-2 and TRBJ2-1; without DNA, the TCRdb call of TRBD1 cannot be checked. This CDR3 is built from 14 residues. Per the germline V gene, CDR1 is SGHTA and CDR2 is FQGNSA. The CDR3 loop reads CASNPPISYNEQFF.

The chain recombines TRBV6-5 with TRBJ2-7. CDR3 length: 15 amino acids. CDR1 and CDR2 (germline): MNHEY, SVGAGI. The CDR3 sequence is CASSYSVGRSYEQYF.

The rearrangement joins TRBV5-5 to TRBJ2-7; without DNA, the TCRdb call of TRBD1 cannot be checked. Germline assignment: CDR1 SGHKS and CDR2 YYEKEE (reference sequence). The CDR3 runs to 14 residues. CDR3 protein: CASGAPGEMDEQYF.

This chain uses TRBV3-1 with TRBJ1-2; TCRdb picks TRBD1, but there is no DNA to check that call. The CDR3 is 14 residues long. Germline CDR1 is LGHDT and CDR2 is YNNKEL (reference sequence). CDR3: CASSYRDSYYGYTF.

This sequence joins TRBV5-1 and TRBJ2-3; as DNA is missing, the TRBD1 call by TCRdb cannot be tested. Germline assignment: CDR1 SGHRS and CDR2 YFSETQ. This CDR3 has 14 amino acids. CDR3 amino acids: CASSLSWTGDTQYF. Drawing the rest from reference TRBV5-1 and TRBJ2-3, the complete variable domain is KAGVTQTPRYLIKTRGQQVTLSCSPISGHRSVSWYQQTPGQGLQFLFEYFSETQRNKGNFPGRFSGRQFSNSRSEMNVSTLELGDSALYLCASSLSWTGDTQYFGPGTRLTVL.

This chain connects TRBV12-3 or TRBV12-4 to TRBJ2-3; TCRdb's assignment of TRBD2 cannot be checked, as there is no DNA. The CDR3 runs to 11 residues. CDR3 in amino acids: CASSRDYTQYF.

The CDR3 here is CASSSGTASLFSGANVLTF. This chain uses TRBV5-5 with TRBJ2-6; the TRBD1 assignment by TCRdb is unverifiable without DNA. This CDR3 has 19 residues. The germline CDR1 and CDR2 sequences are SGHKS and YYEKEE (reference sequence). Full variable domain (remainder filled in from reference TRBV5-5 and TRBJ2-6): DAGVTQSPTHLIKTRGQQVTLRCSPISGHKSVSWYQQVLGQGPQFIFQYYEKEERGRGNFPDRFSARQFPNYSSELNVNALLLGDSALYLCASSSGTASLFSGANVLTFGAGSRLTVL.

This rearrangement joins TRBV20-1 to TRBJ1-1; TCRdb's D gene call, TRBD1, goes unchecked for lack of DNA. There are 20 residues in the CDR3. Germline V CDR1 and CDR2: DFQATT, SNEGSKA (reference sequence). The CDR3 reads CSARAHLTGSIISMNTEAFF.